The clone carrying this T cell receptor (beta chain) showed up just once. A junction end diverges from the germline sequence, so it may reflect a read error. The record originates from a study of T cell responses to AZD1222 COVID-19 vaccine. Repertoires were generated with immunoSEQ multiplex PCR, while TCRdb's copy carries only in-frame clones and drops some. The sample includes 70,000 to 95,000 clones, roughly 89% of them seen just once. The CDR3 has 12 residues. Per the germline V gene, CDR1 is KGHSH and CDR2 is LQKENI. The clonotype was recovered from an adult in good health. The source was peripheral blood, collected on day 0 of MenACWY control vaccination. V is TRBV18 and J is TRBJ1-6; D possibly corresponds to TRBD1 (5 bases). DNA of the CDR3: TGTGCCAGCTCGCCACAGGATTCACCCCTCCACTTT. It codes for CASSPQDSPLHF.